The source of this T cell receptor (beta chain) is a study of blood T cell repertoires in COVID-19. Study context: The samples span acute and convalescent COVID-19 from the United States, Italy and Spain.

As processed by the authors: Amplified reference gene primers provided the basis for estimating nucleated cell counts. Sequencing was performed with immunoSEQ multiplex PCR; in TCRdb, only in-frame clones are kept and a portion is missing. V and J calls and clone size come straight from that table; D and trimming were deduced from the DNA. The sample has 200,000 to 300,000 clones, 70% to 90% seen once; the top ten hold roughly 3.3%. Germline lookup yields CDR1 SGDLS and CDR2 YYNGEE. V lost 1 base, J lost 6 bases, and 14 bases lay in between. The CDR3 loop spans 15 amino acids. The receptor was derived from a woman aged 35 to 49 with acute COVID-19. What was sequenced was PBMCs or T cells enriched from blood (not recorded which). The rearrangement links TRBV9 to TRBJ2-1, with a tentative D call TRBD2 (6 bases). The CDR3 DNA is TGTGCCAGCAGCGTAACGGGAGCAACGGGCAATGAGCAGTTCTTC. Encoded protein: CASSVTGATGNEQFF.